This record covers a single TCR beta chain. The antigen remains unidentified. Trimming removed 4 bases from V and 5 bases from J; junction bases left unmatched: 11. Per germline, CDR1 SGHDT and CDR2 YYEEEE. There are 15 residues in the CDR3. Profiling relied on immunoSEQ multiplex PCR, and the TCRdb table lists in-frame clones only, not all of them. The sample shows about 24,000 clones, roughly 87% of them seen only once. The sample comes from a study of T cells in localized non-small cell lung cancer. Broader study findings: Uninvolved neighboring lung showed the greatest T cell clonality, exceeding tumor. With higher T cell density in blood came longer overall survival. Among the top 100 tumor clones, a median roughly 57 appeared in adjacent lung.

This chain uses TRBV5-6 with TRBJ1-1; TRBD1 agrees at 7 bases. Sequencing used peripheral blood, obtained before any cancer treatment. The clonotype was recovered from a male donor aged 60 or older with stage I squamous cell lung carcinoma. This CDR3 reads CASSVQGGGRTEAFF. The CDR3 DNA reads as TGTGCCAGCAGCGTCCAAGGGGGCGGGAGGACTGAAGCTTTCTTT.